This T cell receptor (beta chain) appears in the sequencing data of a study of cytomegalovirus exposure and HLA in healthy donors. Overall study results and limits: In a later analysis, TCR beta V- and J-gene trimming showed a link to a missense DCLRE1C variant. Earlier findings revealed that most TCR beta V segments proved productive either about 87% or about 30% of the time. HLA allele associations emerged for 15,000 to 20,000 TCR beta sequences in a later analysis, at 0.05 false discovery rate. Investigators reported under 200 TCR beta chains as tied to cytomegalovirus.

As for this clone: Its antigen is unidentified.

The germline V gene encodes CDR1 SGHRS and CDR2 YFSETQ. There are 15 residues in the CDR3. With 0 bases removed from V and 1 base from J, the gap between germline ends came to 10 bases. The PCR made use of 60 Vbeta and 13 Jbeta primers. Some clones are missing from TCRdb's copy, which holds only in-frame ones; the method was immunoSEQ multiplex PCR. The sample shows roughly 100,000 clones, about 59% of them seen only once. Sample: PBMCs. This chain uses TRBV5-1 with TRBJ1-1; possibly TRBD1 for D (5 bases). This sequence was found in a man aged 25 to 40 in good health and CMV-seropositive. CDR3 residues: CASSLETASNTEAFF. For the CDR3, the DNA is TGCGCCAGCAGCTTGGAGACAGCCTCGAACACTGAAGCTTTCTTT.